The 13 T cell receptor beta chains listed next were all sequenced from one sample in a study of T cells in localized non-small cell lung cancer. Generated by immunoSEQ multiplex PCR, the TCRdb table keeps only in-frame clones and is missing some. The sample has 45,000 to 60,000 clones, about 78% seen once. The sequenced sample was PBMCs, obtained before any cancer treatment. Every receptor here comes from a woman aged 35-75 years with stage II lung adenocarcinoma.

The V gene is TRBV18, the J gene TRBJ2-3; D call uncertain. From germline, CDR1 is KGHSH and CDR2 LQKENI. This CDR3 has 15 amino acids. Trimming shortened V by 3 bases and J by 10 bases, and 20 bases separated the two germline ends. CDR3 sequence reads: CASSPTSTGLFAQYF. Here the CDR3 DNA reads TGTGCCAGCTCACCTACGTCCACCGGTTTGTTTGCGCAGTATTTT.

This clone came up a few times. Mismatch with germline at one junction end may stem from a read error. In DNA form, the CDR3 reads TGTGCCAGCAGCCTAGCAAATGTCGTGCAGTATTTT. Its translation is CASSLANVVQYF. The rearrangement uses TRBV7-9 and TRBJ2-3; D possibly corresponds to TRBD2 (5 bases). The V gene's germline CDR1 is SEHNR and CDR2 FQNEAQ (reference sequence). This CDR3 has 12 residues.

The gene calls are TRBV4-1 and TRBJ2-7; 7 bases match TRBD1. This CDR3 contains 15 residues. The germline V gene encodes CDR1 MGHRA and CDR2 YSYEKL. With 4 bases clipped from V and 5 bases from J, the junction kept 11 bases outside the gene matches. The chain's CDR3 is CASSRTGPDAHEQYF. Here the CDR3 DNA reads TGCGCCAGCAGCCGGACAGGACCGGATGCCCACGAGCAGTACTTC.

V usage is TRBV28 and J usage is TRBJ2-7; 8 positions match TRBD1. V dropped 8 bases and J dropped 0; count of bases not matched to a gene: 3. CDR3 size: 13 residues. Germline V gene sequence: CDR1 MDHEN, CDR2 SYDVKM. The CDR3 nucleotides read TGTGCCAGCGACAGGGGTAGCTCCTACGAGCAGTACTTC. It encodes CASDRGSSYEQYF.

The rearrangement links TRBV6-1 to TRBJ1-2; D is uncertain. Trimming shortened V by 6 bases and J by 4 bases, and 12 bases separated the two germline ends. This CDR3 region has 13 residues. The germline gives CDR1 MNHNS, CDR2 SASEGT. This CDR3 is CASSLQEFYGYTF. The CDR3 DNA sequence: TGTGCCAGCAGCCTCCAGGAGTTCTATGGCTACACCTTC.

This chain connects TRBV7-8 to TRBJ1-2; possibly TRBD1 for D (6 bases). The V gene's germline CDR1 is SGHVS and CDR2 FQNEAQ. The V and J ends lost 1 base and 5 bases respectively, with 8 bases between them. This CDR3 has 13 amino acids. CDR3 in amino acids: CASSLERGYGYTF. The CDR3 nucleotides are TGTGCCAGCAGCTTAGAGAGGGGGTATGGCTACACCTTC. The variable domain in full, completed from reference TRBV7-8 and TRBJ1-2, reads GAGVSQSPRYKVAKRGQDVALRCDPISGHVSLFWYQQALGQGPEFLTYFQNEAQLDKSGLPSDRFFAERPEGSVSTLKIQRTQQEDSAVYLCASSLERGYGYTFGSGTRLTVV.

In the case of this clone: One junction end disagrees with the germline gene, perhaps due to a read error. This chain connects TRBV28 to TRBJ1-1, with D uncertain. This CDR3 is built from 13 residues. Germline loops: CDR1 MDHEN, CDR2 SYDVKM. The CDR3 sequence: CASSLPENIEAFF. As DNA, the CDR3 is TGTGCCAGCAGTCTGCCAGAGAACATTGAAGCTTTCTTT.

The table lists this clone with a few counts. J is TRBJ1-1 and V is TRBV29-1; TRBD1 is a possible D gene (5 bases). The CDR3 has 13 amino acids. Germline values: CDR1 SQVTM, CDR2 ANQGSEA. The V and J ends lost 4 bases and 5 bases respectively, with 14 bases between them. The CDR3 DNA follows: TGCAGCGTTGGCCTCCGGGACCCGACTGAAGCTTTCTTT. Encoded protein: CSVGLRDPTEAFF.

The gene calls are TRBV2 and TRBJ1-1; 8 bases map to TRBD1. The CDR3 is 12 amino acids. CDR1 SNHLY and CDR2 FYNNEI come from the germline V gene. Trimming at V came to 11 bases and at J to 4 bases, leaving 6 bases not matched to a gene. CDR3 region: CAGTDRATEAFF. The DNA of the CDR3 is TGTGCCGGCACGGACAGGGCCACTGAAGCTTTCTTT.

The V call is TRBV7-8, the J call TRBJ1-1; TRBD1 matches at 7 bases. Germline values: CDR1 SGHVS, CDR2 FQNEAQ. The CDR3 loop spans 14 amino acids. The junction had 5 bases not matched to a gene; V was cut back by 2 bases and J by 5 bases. The chain's CDR3 is CASSLLQGRTEAFF. The CDR3 DNA reads as TGTGCCAGCAGCTTATTACAGGGGAGGACTGAAGCTTTCTTT.

V is TRBV2 and J is TRBJ1-1; 7 positions match TRBD1. After removal of 4 bases from V and 3 bases from J, the junction contained 5 bases not matched to a gene. CDR1 and CDR2 from the germline V gene are SNHLY and FYNNEI. CDR3 length equals 14 residues. CDR3 DNA sequence: TGTGCCAGCAGTGGACAGGGCGTACACACTGAAGCTTTCTTT. It specifies CASSGQGVHTEAFF.

This rearrangement joins TRBV10-1 to TRBJ1-1; D gene uncertain. V lost 5 bases and J 2 bases, leaving 12 bases between the germline ends. Germline CDR1 is WNHNN and CDR2 is SYGVQD (reference sequence). The CDR3 extends over 14 amino acids. The chain's CDR3 is CASSTFDANTEAFF. Written as DNA, the CDR3 is TGCGCCAGCAGTACCTTCGACGCTAACACTGAAGCTTTCTTT.

This clone has just one count. The chain links TRBV5-6 to TRBJ2-7; 8 bases match TRBD1. CDR1 is SGHDT, CDR2 YYEEEE, per germline. With V trimmed by 4 bases and J by 2 bases, 5 bases remained unmatched. The CDR3 covers 14 residues. The CDR3 DNA is TGTGCCAGCAGCCCCGGGACAGGACCCTACGAGCAGTACTTC. Its protein product is CASSPGTGPYEQYF.